This T cell receptor beta chain emerged from a study of cytomegalovirus exposure and HLA in healthy donors. Findings and caveats of the study: Reported performance of the classifier showed diagnosis of cytomegalovirus status with high specificity and sensitivity. Sequencing depth across donors, presence/absence analyses assumed, was roughly uniform.

PCR amplification relied on 60 Vbeta primers (plus 13 Jbeta primers). Clones were read by immunoSEQ multiplex PCR, and TCRdb kept only the in-frame ones, dropping some. The table has about 140,000 clones, about three quarters seen once. The length of the CDR3 is 12 residues. The V end was cut by 4 bases, the J end by 3 bases, with 7 bases between. Per the germline V gene, CDR1 is MGHDK and CDR2 is SYGVNS. Comment on this clone: Its specificity is not known.

The source of this sequence is a human donor in good health. The source material was PBMCs. V usage is TRBV25-1 and J usage is TRBJ2-7; the D gene is possibly TRBD1 (6 bases). The CDR3 bases are TGTGCCAGCAGTGTGGACAGCTACGAGCAGTACTTC. It codes for CASSVDSYEQYF.